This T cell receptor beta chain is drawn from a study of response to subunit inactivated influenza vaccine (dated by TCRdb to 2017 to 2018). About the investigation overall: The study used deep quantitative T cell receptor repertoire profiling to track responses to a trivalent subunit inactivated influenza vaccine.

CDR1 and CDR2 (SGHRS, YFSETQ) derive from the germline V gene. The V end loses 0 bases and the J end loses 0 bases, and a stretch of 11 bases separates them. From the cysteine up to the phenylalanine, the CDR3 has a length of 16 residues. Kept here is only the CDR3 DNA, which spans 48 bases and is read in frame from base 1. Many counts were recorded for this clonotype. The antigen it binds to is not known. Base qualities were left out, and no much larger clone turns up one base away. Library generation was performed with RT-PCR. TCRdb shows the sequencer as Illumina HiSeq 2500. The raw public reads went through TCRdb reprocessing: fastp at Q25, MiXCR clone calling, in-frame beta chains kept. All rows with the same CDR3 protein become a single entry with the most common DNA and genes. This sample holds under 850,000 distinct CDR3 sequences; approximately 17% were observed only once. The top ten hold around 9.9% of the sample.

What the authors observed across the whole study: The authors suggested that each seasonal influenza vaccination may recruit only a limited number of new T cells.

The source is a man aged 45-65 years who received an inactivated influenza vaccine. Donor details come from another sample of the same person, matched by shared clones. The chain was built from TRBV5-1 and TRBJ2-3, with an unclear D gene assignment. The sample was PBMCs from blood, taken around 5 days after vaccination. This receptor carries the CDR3 CASSLGAGPSTDTQYF. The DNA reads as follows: TGCGCCAGCAGCTTGGGGGCAGGTCCGAGCACAGATACGCAGTATTTT.